This is a list of T cell receptor beta chains from one sample in a study of identical twins. TCRdb itself ran the 5' RACE reads through MiXCR, one entry per CDR3 protein. Among approximately 190,000 distinct CDR3 sequences listed, about a sixth were seen once. These records were also assigned to another study, of T cells expressing NK-cell markers.

Sequencing used CD8+ T cells sorted from blood. Receptor source: a woman under 30 in good health. Both conserved end residues are part of each CDR3. A D gene is named only where the DNA matches it firmly. Rows give clone size only sometimes, using once, few, many, or a class for an expanded clone.

d_gene,v_gene,abundance,j_gene,CDR3nt,CDR3aa
-,TRBV19,few,TRBJ1-5,TGTGCCAGTAGAAGTCAGGAAGGTTTTTCTAGCAATCAGCCCCAGCATTTT,CASRSQEGFSSNQPQHF
-,TRBV20-1,few,TRBJ2-7,TGCAGTGCTAGAGATTGGGCTAGCGCGGACGAGCAGTACTTC,CSARDWASADEQYF
TRBD2,TRBV4-3,few,TRBJ2-7,TGCGCCAGCAGCCAAGACGCTGCGGGAGTCCGCTACGAGCAGTACTTC,CASSQDAAGVRYEQYF
-,TRBV15,few,TRBJ2-1,TGTGCCACCAGCAGGCGCGACAATGAGCAGTTCTTC,CATSRRDNEQFF
-,TRBV7-9,-,TRBJ2-2,TGTGCCAGCAGCTTAATACTAGTAAACACCGGGGAGCTGTTTTTT,CASSLILVNTGELFF
-,TRBV6-5,-,TRBJ2-2,TGTGCCAGCAGTTACTTTACCGTCGGGGAGCTGTTTTTT,CASSYFTVGELFF
TRBD2,TRBV11-2,once,TRBJ2-3,TGTGCCAGCAGCCACGGGAGGGATACGCAGTATTTT,CASSHGRDTQYF
-,TRBV9,-,TRBJ2-2,TGTGCCAGCAGCCCCCCCGGGGCGGGGGCCACCGGGGAGCTGTTTTTT,CASSPPGAGATGELFF
TRBD2,TRBV7-3,-,TRBJ2-1,TGTGCCAGCAGCGAAAGCGGGGGGCTGGGAAATGAGCAGTTCTTC,CASSESGGLGNEQFF
-,TRBV7-8,-,TRBJ2-7,TGTGCCAGCCGAGAACGGGGGAACGAGCAGTACTTC,CASRERGNEQYF
TRBD1,TRBV27,-,TRBJ1-4,TGTGCCAGCAGTTTATGGTCAGGGGGTAATGAAAAACTGTTTTTT,CASSLWSGGNEKLFF
TRBD2,TRBV9,-,TRBJ2-1,TGTGCCAGCAGCGTAGAGGGACTAGCGGGGGGGCTCAATGAGCAGTTCTTC,CASSVEGLAGGLNEQFF
TRBD2,TRBV11-2,many,TRBJ2-1,TGTGCCAGCAGCCTGGGACTAGCGGTGAAGAATGAGCAGTTCTTC,CASSLGLAVKNEQFF
-,TRBV7-9,few,TRBJ2-1,TGTGCCAGCAGCTCTATCACCTACCAATCCTACAATGAGCAGTTCTTC,CASSSITYQSYNEQFF
TRBD2,TRBV6-5,-,TRBJ2-7,TGTGCCAGCAGTTACAGGATAGCGGGTTCCTACGAGCAGTACTTC,CASSYRIAGSYEQYF
-,TRBV30,-,TRBJ2-7,TGTGCCGGTACAGGGCTCTCCTACGAGCAGTACTTC,CAGTGLSYEQYF
TRBD1,TRBV10-2,-,TRBJ2-2,TGCGCCAGCAGTGAGATGTTGACAGGGCTCGATACCGGGGAGCTGTTTTTT,CASSEMLTGLDTGELFF
-,TRBV24-1,-,TRBJ1-1,TGTGCCACCAGTGATTCAGGAAACACTGAAGCTTTCTTT,CATSDSGNTEAFF
TRBD1,TRBV28,few,TRBJ1-1,TGTGCCGGGGAAGACAGGGTAAGAAATGAAGCTTTCTTT,CAGEDRVRNEAFF
-,TRBV20-1,-,TRBJ1-4,TGCAGTGCCGCTCCGGGGGAGGTTAATGAAAAACTGTTTTTT,CSAAPGEVNEKLFF
-,TRBV7-7,-,TRBJ2-5,TGTGCTAGCAGCTCGGCTCCCAGCGCGGCAGAGACCCAGTACTTC,CASSSAPSAAETQYF
-,TRBV3-1,-,TRBJ1-1,TGTGCCAGCAGCCCCCTGCAGGGTACGAACACTGAAGCTTTCTTT,CASSPLQGTNTEAFF
TRBD2,TRBV20-1,-,TRBJ2-7,TGCAGTGCTAGAGTGGCGGGAGGTTCCTACGAGCAGTACTTC,CSARVAGGSYEQYF
TRBD1,TRBV3-1,few,TRBJ2-5,TGTGCCAGCAGCCAAGACCCCAGGGGGCTTTGGGAGACCCAGTACTTC,CASSQDPRGLWETQYF
-,TRBV20-1,-,TRBJ2-4,TGCAGTGCCGTGAGGGCTAGCGTGGGTAACATTCAGTACTTC,CSAVRASVGNIQYF
TRBD2,TRBV6-2/TRBV6-3,few,TRBJ2-2,TGTGCCAGCAGTCTAGCGGAGACCGGGGAGCTGTTTTTT,CASSLAETGELFF
-,TRBV9,few,TRBJ2-7,TGTGCCAGCAGCGTAAGCTCTCCCTTCGAAGGGGAGCAGTACTTC,CASSVSSPFEGEQYF
TRBD1,TRBV20-1,-,TRBJ2-1,TGCAGTGCTGCCCTTACCGGGACAGGGGTCCGGTTGAGAGGTATTGAGCAGTTCTTC,CSAALTGTGVRLRGIEQFF
TRBD2,TRBV7-2,-,TRBJ2-3,TGTGCCAGCAGCCGGGAACTAGCGGGGGGTTCCAGGAACACAGATACGCAGTATTTT,CASSRELAGGSRNTDTQYF
-,TRBV5-5,few,TRBJ1-1,TGTGCCAGCAGCTTGGGCAGAACTTTTGAAGCTTTCTTT,CASSLGRTFEAFF
-,TRBV14,once,TRBJ1-1,TGTGCCAGCACCGTGGACGTCTACACTGAAGCTTTCTTT,CASTVDVYTEAFF
-,TRBV7-2,-,TRBJ2-7,TGTGCCAGCAGCTTATGGGGCACCGAATCCTACGAGCAGTACTTC,CASSLWGTESYEQYF
TRBD1,TRBV4-3,few,TRBJ2-5,TGCGCCAGCAGCCAAGGCGTAGGGGGCCTGGAGACCCAGTACTTC,CASSQGVGGLETQYF